Listed below are T cell receptor beta chains from one sample, sequenced in a study of OX40 agonist ivuxolimab in advanced cancers. The assay was immunoSEQ multiplex PCR, and TCRdb's table has in-frame clones only and misses some. This sample has approximately 90,000 clones, with around 87% found just once. This sample comprised CD4+ or CD8+ T cells sorted from blood, obtained in a trial of the OX40 agonist ivuxolimab. These receptors were collected from an adult with an advanced solid tumor such as melanoma, head and neck, liver or kidney cancer. The CDR3 runs from the conserved cysteine through the conserved F or W. The D gene is left open where the match is weak. Rows may omit the clone size; those that give it use once, few, many or a size class.

v_call	cdr3_length	j_call	d_call	clone_size	cdr3_nt	cdr3_aa
TRBV19	14	TRBJ1-5	NA	NA	TGTGCCAGTAGTATCTCTTCAGGGGATCAGCCCCAGCATTTT	CASSISSGDQPQHF
TRBV18	15	TRBJ1-2	NA	NA	TGTGCCAGCTCACCACCGGCCGGCACTAACTATGGCTACACCTTC	CASSPPAGTNYGYTF
TRBV6-5	14	TRBJ2-5	NA	NA	TGTGCCAGCGAGGGACTCCAAGAGGGAGAGACCCAGTACTTC	CASEGLQEGETQYF
TRBV6-1	16	TRBJ1-5	NA	NA	TGTGCCAGCAGTGACTTGGCCGGGTATAGCAATCAGCCCCAGCATTTT	CASSDLAGYSNQPQHF
TRBV7-6	15	TRBJ2-1	TRBD1	NA	TGTGCCAGCAGCTTAGTACAGGGGACGTACAATGAGCAGTTCTTC	CASSLVQGTYNEQFF
TRBV16	13	TRBJ1-1	NA	NA	TGTGCCAGCAGCCAAATCTTAAACACTGAAGCTTTCTTT	CASSQILNTEAFF
TRBV6-5	14	TRBJ1-1	NA	few	TGTGCCAGCAGTTACTCTACCCCCCGGGGGGAAGCTTTCTTT	CASSYSTPRGEAFF
TRBV10-3	15	TRBJ2-5	TRBD1	NA	TGTGCCATCAGATCCGACAGGGGGAACCAAGAGACCCAGTACTTC	CAIRSDRGNQETQYF
TRBV27	15	TRBJ2-2	TRBD2	NA	TGTGCCAGCCGCCAAGCGGGAGGGCCGGCCGGGGAGCTGTTTTTT	CASRQAGGPAGELFF
TRBV2	19	TRBJ1-5	NA	NA	TGTGCCAGCAGTGAACCGGGACCCATTTTATCTGCCAGCAATCAGCCCCAGCATTTT	CASSEPGPILSASNQPQHF
TRBV28	18	TRBJ2-6	TRBD1	NA	TGTGCCAGCCTAGAACACAGGGGCTCTTCCTCTGGGGCCAACGTCCTGACTTTC	CASLEHRGSSSGANVLTF
TRBV14	12	TRBJ2-1	NA	NA	TGTGCCAGCAGCCAACAGGGTGTTGAGCAGTTCTTC	CASSQQGVEQFF
TRBV6-1	11	TRBJ1-1	NA	NA	TGTGCCAGCAGTCGCAACACTGAAGCTTTCTTT	CASSRNTEAFF
TRBV10-1	13	TRBJ1-1	NA	NA	TGCGCCAGCAGTGAGAATGGGAACACTGAAGCTTTCTTT	CASSENGNTEAFF
TRBV27	15	TRBJ2-7	TRBD1	NA	TGTGCCAGCAGTCGAGGCAGGACAGGTCACTACGAGCAGTACTTC	CASSRGRTGHYEQYF
TRBV7-2	12	TRBJ2-1	NA	NA	TGTGCCAGCAGCCGACCTTCCTATGAGCAGTTCTTC	CASSRPSYEQFF
TRBV5-1	15	TRBJ1-6	NA	once	TGCGCCAGCAAAGAGGAGGAGGGGAGGTGGTCACCCCTCCACTTT	CASKEEEGRWSPLHF
TRBV2	14	TRBJ2-3	TRBD1	NA	TGTGCCAGCAATGCCGGGACAGGCACAGATACGCAGTATTTT	CASNAGTGTDTQYF
TRBV2	14	TRBJ1-5	NA	NA	TGTGCCAGCAGTGAAGCCCAGGGGTACCAGCCCCAGCATTTT	CASSEAQGYQPQHF
TRBV28	15	TRBJ2-2	TRBD1	few	TGTGCCATCCCAAGGACAGGAGAAAACACCGGGGAGCTGTTTTTT	CAIPRTGENTGELFF
TRBV5-1	14	TRBJ2-5	NA	NA	TGCGCCAGCAGCTCCGACAAGACGGTCGAGACCCAGTACTTC	CASSSDKTVETQYF
TRBV11-3	15	TRBJ2-1	NA	NA	TGTGCCAGCAGTAAAGAAACAAGCTCCTACAATGAGCAGTTCTTC	CASSKETSSYNEQFF
TRBV11-2	16	TRBJ2-1	TRBD2	once	TGTGCCAGCAGCTGGGTGAGCGGGAGCTCCTACAATGAGCAGTTCTTC	CASSWVSGSSYNEQFF
TRBV11-2	15	TRBJ2-2	TRBD2	NA	TGTGCCAGCAGCTGGACTAGCGGCAAAGCCGGGGAGCTGTTTTTT	CASSWTSGKAGELFF
TRBV29-1	14	TRBJ1-4	NA	NA	TGCAGCGTTGACTCGGGGGGTACTAATGAAAAACTGTTTTTT	CSVDSGGTNEKLFF
TRBV7-2	16	TRBJ2-3	TRBD2	NA	TGTGCCAGCAGCGCCGGACTAGCGGGAGGTTCAGATACGCAGTATTTT	CASSAGLAGGSDTQYF
TRBV4-2	17	TRBJ1-1	NA	NA	TGTGCCAGCAGCCTAGCACGGATCCAAATAAGAAGCACTGAAGCTTTCTTT	CASSLARIQIRSTEAFF
TRBV5-6	15	TRBJ1-1	NA	NA	TGTGCCAGCAACTCCTACGCGGTGGTGAACACTGAAGCTTTCTTT	CASNSYAVVNTEAFF
TRBV6-6	14	TRBJ2-3	TRBD2	NA	TGTGCCAGCAGCCAAGGACTAGTAACAGATACGCAGTATTTT	CASSQGLVTDTQYF
TRBV19	14	TRBJ2-1	TRBD2	NA	TGTGCCAGTAGTAACGGACTAGCGACCCCTGAGCAGTTCTTC	CASSNGLATPEQFF
TRBV18	16	TRBJ2-1	TRBD2	once	TGTGCCAGCTCATACCAACTAGCGGGATATACCAATGAGCAGTTCTTC	CASSYQLAGYTNEQFF
TRBV7-3	14	TRBJ2-6	NA	NA	TGTGCCAGCAGCCCAACCTCTGGGGCCAACGTCCTGACTTTC	CASSPTSGANVLTF
TRBV6-1	15	TRBJ2-7	TRBD2	few	TGTGCCAGCAGGACCCCGGGACTAGCCCGGTACGAGCAGTACTTC	CASRTPGLARYEQYF
TRBV10-1	14	TRBJ1-4	NA	few	TGCGCCACTTCGACGGGGGAGACTAATGAAAAACTGTTTTTT	CATSTGETNEKLFF
TRBV10-2	13	TRBJ2-1	NA	few	TGCGCCAGCAGTGACCCCTTAAGGGGGGAGCAGTTCTTC	CASSDPLRGEQFF
TRBV10-3	15	TRBJ2-1	TRBD1	NA	TGTGCCATCAGTGCTGGACAGGGAATTGGCAATGAGCAGTTCTTC	CAISAGQGIGNEQFF
TRBV5-1	15	TRBJ2-2	TRBD1	NA	TGCGCCAGCAGCTTGGTGACAGGGTGGTTTAGGGAGCTGTTTTTT	CASSLVTGWFRELFF
TRBV10-3	13	TRBJ1-2	NA	NA	TGTGCCATCAGTGAGTCCGACCTCTATGGCTACACCTTC	CAISESDLYGYTF
TRBV18	14	TRBJ2-2	NA	NA	TGTGCCCAAAGGGCTAGCGCAAACACCGGGGAGCTGTTTTTT	CAQRASANTGELFF
TRBV6-6	15	TRBJ2-3	NA	NA	TGTGCCAGCATCACTTCCCAAACAGGGACAGATACGCAGTATTTT	CASITSQTGTDTQYF
TRBV10-3	15	TRBJ1-1	TRBD1	once	TGTGCCATCAGTGAGTCTCTTCAGGGGGGCACTGAAGCTTTCTTT	CAISESLQGGTEAFF